This TCR beta chain was sequenced for a study of blood T cell repertoires in COVID-19. The sample holds one count of this clone. Trimming took 9 bases from V and 8 from J; bases not matched to a gene: 9. This CDR3 contains 13 residues. The germline CDR1 and CDR2 sequences are ENHRY and SYGVKD. Using immunoSEQ multiplex PCR, the repertoire was profiled, and TCRdb retains in-frame clones only, with some absent. The table includes 55,000 to 80,000 clones, approximately 78% detected once. The sequenced sample consisted of peripheral blood. This chain connects TRBV10-3 to TRBJ1-4, with TRBD1 identical over 7 bases. This clonotype originated in a human donor in a cohort sampled during active COVID-19. The CDR3: CAMVQGDWEKLFF. As DNA, the CDR3 is TGTGCCATGGTTCAGGGGGATTGGGAAAAACTGTTTTTT.